Listed here is a single T cell receptor (beta chain). The target antigen is unknown. The sample is drawn from a study of graft-versus-host responses after intestinal transplantation. The protocol was immunoSEQ multiplex PCR, while the TCRdb copy is restricted to in-frame clones and leaves out a portion. The table has approximately 70,000 clones, over 75% seen once. This CDR3 has 14 residues. The germline gives CDR1 SQVTM, CDR2 ANQGSEA. V was clipped by 3 bases and J by 0 bases, with 11 bases between them. This chain connects TRBV29-1 to TRBJ1-1, with D perhaps matching TRBD1 (5 bases). This TCR derives from a human donor who was the organ donor for an intestinal transplant. The material sequenced was unstimulated CD4+ T cells sorted from spleen or lymph node cells, taken before transplant. The chain's CDR3 is CSVEAGILNTEAFF. The CDR3 region has the DNA TGCAGCGTTGAGGCAGGGATACTGAACACTGAAGCTTTCTTT.